This T cell receptor (beta chain) was retrieved from a study of TIL therapy for anti-PD-1-resistant metastatic lung cancer (dated by TCRdb to the early 2020s). Some background on the complete study: Tumors were harvested prior to any PD-1/PD-L1 blockade, after which nivolumab was administered to patients, and lymphodepletion, expanded TIL infusion and IL-2 were given to patients who progressed. Most of the cohort had lung adenocarcinoma, four tumors were EGFR-mutant and two were ALK-rearranged, and half of the patients were current or former smokers. Enrolled patients had a median age of around 58 years (range about 35-80) and a median tumor PD-L1 proportion score of approximately 6.6%. T cell receptor beta sequencing of tumor and peripheral blood was used to follow clonotypes across the tumor, the expanded TIL product and serial blood samples. A median non-synonymous tumor mutation burden of approximately 1.4 mutations per megabase was determined across the cohort by whole-exome sequencing.

A remark on this clone: What this receptor recognizes is not known. There are no base qualities to consult, and no much larger clone falls within one base.

TCR beta CDR3 regions were amplified from genomic DNA by bias-controlled multiplex PCR with the immunoSEQ v3 hsTCRB kit. The TCR libraries were sequenced on an Illumina NextSeq 500 to 1.5 million to 2.5 million read pairs for survey level or 5-6 million read pairs for deep level. The study's own analysis went as follows. V, D and J genes were assigned, non-productive sequences were removed, and clonality was reported by immunoSEQ Analyzer software. To compare repertoires between infused TIL and blood, productive Simpson clonality was used along with the Morisita overlap index of productive TRB rearrangements. Absolute clonotype counts in blood were estimated by multiplying the lymphocyte count by the CD3+ fraction and by the productive frequency of the clone. Imported from immuneACCESS, the table was reduced by TCRdb to in-frame sequences with V and J called. These copies leave out some clones; in studies compared against another copy, an unresolved V gene accounts for under half, and the cause of the remainder is not known. V, J and clone size are those of that table, while D and trimming were read from the DNA. The sample data list some 57,000 clones, and around nine tenths of these were observed just once. Just over 2.5% of the sample lies in the top ten.

The germline V gene provides CDR1 SGHRS and CDR2 YFSETQ. V loses 6 bases at its end and J loses 2 bases; junction bases beyond the gene matches: 6. The CDR3 spans 14 residues, from the cysteine through the phenylalanine. The entry retains the CDR3 DNA only, 42 bases that are in frame from base 1. The time point label here, explained by the study, means: pre-treatment sample, taken before nivolumab and TIL therapy. Between late 2017 and January 2020, a dual-center phase I trial enrolled adults who had stage 4 NSCLC. Samples came from a single-arm, open-label phase I trial of tumor-infiltrating lymphocyte therapy with nivolumab in advanced non-small cell lung cancer. Mononuclear cells from blood collected in EDTA tubes were isolated on a Ficoll gradient and snap-frozen as pellets, and DNA was then extracted using a Qiagen mini-prep kit. What the study reported, not specific to this receptor: The study protocol defined all tumor marker inferences as exploratory. Because the cohort was highly selected, with more treatment-naive, never-smoker and oncogene-addicted patients than is typical, generalizability is limited. Infused TIL clonotypes partially replaced the baseline peripheral repertoire then decayed over months, with no apparent association between persistence and response.

This clonotype originated in a person aged 25 to 85 with non-small cell lung cancer. The V and J genes are TRBV5-1 and TRBJ2-7; 9 bases in between match TRBD1. The sample here was blood, taken at baseline. The CDR3 reads as follows: CASKEGQGPYEQYF. The sequence in DNA is TGCGCCAGCAAGGAAGGACAGGGGCCCTACGAGCAGTACTTC.